One TCR beta chain is described in this entry. This sample is part of a study of blood T cell repertoires in COVID-19. Study as a whole: Acute and convalescent COVID-19 specimens originated in the United States, Italy and Spain. PBMCs, B-cell-depleted T cells, or T cells provided the cDNA or gDNA that made up the material.

Authors' analysis steps: Reference gene primer amplification gave estimated nucleated cell counts. TCRdb's table, derived via immunoSEQ multiplex PCR, lists solely in-frame clones and lacks some. V and J calls and clone size are those listed in that table; D and trimming were worked out from the DNA. The sample holds over 150,000 clones; more than 80% are singletons and the top ten take 0.5% to 0.6%. J gave up 1 base and V 5 bases, and 8 bases lay outside the gene matches. The germline V gene has CDR1 GTSNPN and CDR2 SVGIG (reference sequence). There are 15 residues in the CDR3. The sequence was collected from a man aged 50 or older with acute or convalescent COVID-19. Source material: peripheral blood. The chain recombines TRBV30 with TRBJ1-1; 9 bases agree with TRBD1. The CDR3 here is CAWRTGGAGNTEAFF. DNA of the CDR3: TGTGCCTGGCGCACAGGGGGCGCTGGGAACACTGAAGCTTTCTTT.